Listed below are T cell receptor beta chains from one sample, sequenced in a study of cytomegalovirus exposure and HLA in healthy donors. Here immunoSEQ multiplex PCR was the method, and the copy in TCRdb shows in-frame clones only, minus some. This sample carries around 150,000 clones, roughly 83% of them seen once, and the ten largest clones take about 10%. Sequencing was carried out using PBMCs. The receptors here all came from a man aged 30 to 39 in good health and CMV-seropositive. CDR3s include the opening cysteine and the closing phenylalanine or tryptophan. A D gene is named only where the DNA matches it firmly. Clone sizes are given selectively: once, few, many, or a class where the clone is expanded.

J gene | clone size | V gene | D gene | CDR3 DNA | CDR3 protein
TRBJ1-2 | - | TRBV29-1 | - | TGCAGCGTTGACGGGGGAGATTTTGACTATGGCTACACCTTC | CSVDGGDFDYGYTF
TRBJ2-5 | once | TRBV28 | TRBD2 | TGTGCCAGCAGACCTACGGGAGGGTCGGAGACCCAGTACTTC | CASRPTGGSETQYF
TRBJ2-1 | - | TRBV7-8 | - | TGTGCCAGCAGCCCCCACCTAGGTGCGGATGAGCAGTTCTTC | CASSPHLGADEQFF
TRBJ1-2 | - | TRBV30 | - | TGTGCCTGGGAAGAACAGGGTTTCTATGGCTACACCTTC | CAWEEQGFYGYTF
TRBJ2-7 | - | TRBV27 | - | TGTGCCAGCAGTTTCGGTGGAGTCGCCTACGAGCAGTACTTC | CASSFGGVAYEQYF
TRBJ2-1 | - | TRBV29-1 | TRBD2 | TGCAGCGCTCCCCAAGGGACTAGCGACTACAATGAGCAGTTCTTC | CSAPQGTSDYNEQFF
TRBJ1-2 | - | TRBV27 | - | TGTGCCAGCAGCCATTCCGTTCCCCGTCGAGGGGACAATGGCTACACCTTC | CASSHSVPRRGDNGYTF
TRBJ2-7 | - | TRBV5-4 | - | TGTGCCAGCAGCCCTCGTGGCTCCACCGAGCAGTACTTC | CASSPRGSTEQYF
TRBJ2-7 | - | TRBV2 | TRBD1 | TGTGCCAGCAGTGAATGGCCACAGGGGGCTTACTACGAGCAGTACTTC | CASSEWPQGAYYEQYF
TRBJ2-1 | - | TRBV7-2 | TRBD1 | TGTGCCAGCAGCTTAGCGTTGAAACACAGGGGACAGAATGAGCAGTTCTTC | CASSLALKHRGQNEQFF
TRBJ2-1 | once | TRBV9 | TRBD2 | TGTGCCAGCAGCGTAGCAGCGGGGGCTAGCAATGAGCAGTTCTTC | CASSVAAGASNEQFF
TRBJ2-5 | - | TRBV5-1 | TRBD1 | TGCGCCAGCAGCTTGGGACAGGGACAACAAGAGACCCAGTACTTC | CASSLGQGQQETQYF
TRBJ2-7 | - | TRBV14 | - | TGTGCCAGCAGCCTCTCAGGGCTAGCGATTCGGTTAGGCGAGCAGTACTTC | CASSLSGLAIRLGEQYF
TRBJ2-7 | - | TRBV19 | TRBD2 | TGTGCCAGTAGCCATTTTGGTCGACGGGGGGGCTACGAGCAGTACTTC | CASSHFGRRGGYEQYF
TRBJ1-1 | - | TRBV5-1 | TRBD1 | TGCGCCAGGAACAGGGGAAACACTGAAGCTTTCTTT | CARNRGNTEAFF
TRBJ2-7 | - | TRBV6-5 | - | TGTGCCAGCAGTCCTGACACGAACTACGAGCAGTACTTC | CASSPDTNYEQYF
TRBJ2-3 | - | TRBV11-1 | - | TGTGCCAGCAGCTTACAGGGGAAGGATACGCAGTATTTT | CASSLQGKDTQYF
TRBJ2-7 | - | TRBV2 | TRBD2 | TGTGCCAGCAGTGGGCTAGCGGGAGGTAGGGGGATCTACGAGCAGTACTTC | CASSGLAGGRGIYEQYF
TRBJ1-6 | - | TRBV2 | TRBD1 | TGTGCCAGCAGTGGCCAGACAGGGTATAATTCACCCCTCCACTTT | CASSGQTGYNSPLHF
TRBJ2-5 | - | TRBV9 | - | TGTGCCAGCAGCGTAGCCAGGGCGGGGGAGACCCAGTACTTC | CASSVARAGETQYF
TRBJ2-3 | - | TRBV7-3 | TRBD2 | TGTGCCAGCAGCTTACAAGCGGGAGTTGGGGAAGATACGCAGTATTTT | CASSLQAGVGEDTQYF
TRBJ1-5 | - | TRBV5-4 | TRBD1 | TGTGCCAGCAGCTCGCAGGGGGTCGAGCCCCAGCATTTT | CASSSQGVEPQHF
TRBJ1-4 | once | TRBV2 | TRBD1 | TGTGCCAGCGGGAGACAGGGGGCGCGAGACGAAAAACTGTTTTTT | CASGRQGARDEKLFF
TRBJ2-7 | - | TRBV2 | TRBD1 | TGTGCCAGCAGTGAAGAGGGACAGGGGATTTCCGAGCAGTACTTC | CASSEEGQGISEQYF
TRBJ2-2 | - | TRBV10-3 | TRBD1 | TGTGCCATCAGACCACAGGGGACGAACACCGGGGAGCTGTTTTTT | CAIRPQGTNTGELFF
TRBJ2-7 | - | TRBV4-3 | TRBD2 | TGCGCCAGCAGCCAAGATAAGGCGGGGGGGCCCTACGAGCAGTACTTC | CASSQDKAGGPYEQYF
TRBJ2-3 | - | TRBV30 | TRBD2 | TGTGCCTGGACCCTGGGGCTAGCGGGAGCCACAGATACGCAGTATTTT | CAWTLGLAGATDTQYF
TRBJ2-5 | - | TRBV28 | TRBD1 | TGTGCCAGCACCCTTTTCGGACAGGGGGCCAAGACCCAGTACTTC | CASTLFGQGAKTQYF
TRBJ1-5 | - | TRBV9 | - | TGTGCCAGCAGCGAGTCCCCTGAGCAAGCGGGGCAGCCCCAGCATTTT | CASSESPEQAGQPQHF